A single sample is the source of the 24 T cell receptor beta chains below, sequenced in a study of post-analysis software for immune sequencing data. Incorporated into the TCR beta cDNA libraries were unique molecular identifiers, which served to reduce PCR and sequencing biases. TCRdb processed the PCR reads anew with MiXCR; each CDR3 protein has one entry. In the table there are about 770,000 distinct CDR3 sequences, roughly 46% of which are singletons. Study results and caveats: Four or five TRBV segments, including TRBV5-6, TRBV5-1 and TRBV20-1, were more frequent in patients than controls.

Their antigens are not known. The sequencing sample was made of blood. Receptors were obtained from a girl under 18 with multiple sclerosis.

This clonotype was counted only a few times. The chain links TRBV5-5 to TRBJ2-7; a weak D match, TRBD1 (5 bases). The CDR3 runs 15 residues. The germline V gene encodes CDR1 SGHKS and CDR2 YYEKEE (reference sequence). Trimming removed 6 bases from V and 3 bases from J, with 19 bases in between. The CDR3 DNA sequence: TGTGCCAGCACCCTAAGTGTGACAGTCGTCTACGAGCAGTACTTC. Its protein is CASTLSVTVVYEQYF. The full variable domain, completed using reference TRBV5-5 and TRBJ2-7, is DAGVTQSPTHLIKTRGQQVTLRCSPISGHKSVSWYQQVLGQGPQFIFQYYEKEERGRGNFPDRFSARQFPNYSSELNVNALLLGDSALYLCASTLSVTVVYEQYFGPGTRLTVT.

The chain uses TRBV9 and TRBJ1-2, with D possibly TRBD1 on 6 matching bases. Trimming left V 0 bases short and J 1 base short, with 10 bases between. The CDR3 has 15 amino acids. Germline V CDR1 and CDR2: SGDLS, YYNGEE. The CDR3 DNA reads as TGTGCCAGCAGCGTAGGGGCAGGGGTTAACTATGGCTACACCTTC. It is translated as CASSVGAGVNYGYTF. Supplemented by reference TRBV9 and TRBJ1-2, the full variable domain reads DSGVTQTPKHLITATGQRVTLRCSPRSGDLSVYWYQQSLDQGLQFLIQYYNGEERAKGNILERFSAQQFPDLHSELNLSSLELGDSALYFCASSVGAGVNYGYTFGSGTRLTVV.

This clonotype came up a few times. V usage is TRBV7-2 and J usage is TRBJ2-7; no reliable D call. Germline V CDR1 and CDR2: SGHTA, FQGNSA. The CDR3 has 17 residues. V lost 5 bases to trimming and J lost 1 base, with 21 bases between them. The CDR3 nucleotides read TGTGCCAGCAGCCATAGATTGGGTGGGTTCGAGTCCTACGAGCAGTACTTC. Protein sequence: CASSHRLGGFESYEQYF. Complete variable domain (other parts from reference TRBV7-2 and TRBJ2-7): GAGVSQSPSNKVTEKGKDVELRCDPISGHTALYWYRQSLGQGLEFLIYFQGNSAPDKSGLPSDRFSAERTGGSVSTLTIQRTQQEDSAVYLCASSHRLGGFESYEQYFGPGTRLTVT.

The genes are TRBV6-2 or TRBV6-3 and TRBJ2-5; perhaps TRBD1 as D (6 bases). The CDR3 is 15 residues long. The V gene's germline CDR1 is MNHEY and CDR2 SVGEGT. The V end lost 2 bases, the J end lost 0 bases, and 10 bases lay between the germline ends. The CDR3 sequence: CASSYEGGYQETQYF. Here the CDR3 DNA reads TGTGCCAGCAGTTACGAAGGGGGATACCAAGAGACCCAGTACTTC.

The gene calls are TRBV11-2 and TRBJ2-6; unclear D gene. The V and J ends lost 1 base and 1 base respectively, with 14 bases between them. Germline V gene sequence: CDR1 SGHAT, CDR2 FQNNGV. This CDR3 has 18 amino acids. Here the CDR3 reads CASSLGPTHQSGANVLTF. CDR3 coding DNA: TGTGCCAGCAGCTTAGGTCCTACCCACCAGTCTGGGGCCAACGTCCTGACTTTC.

The genes are TRBV2 and TRBJ2-7, with no clear D. The CDR3 runs 13 residues. Germline V gene sequence: CDR1 SNHLY, CDR2 FYNNEI. Trimming removed 1 base from V and 3 bases from J, with 7 bases in between. The CDR3 DNA reads as TGTGCCAGCAGTGAAGAGGGATTCTACGAGCAGTACTTC. Translation gives CASSEEGFYEQYF.

Worth noting for this clonotype: The junction departs from the called germline gene at one end, perhaps through a read error. The chain employs TRBV28 and TRBJ2-5, with 8 bases identical to TRBD1. This CDR3 is 15 amino acids long. CDR1 and CDR2 (germline): MDHEN, SYDVKM. The CDR3: CASSSTDRGGETRYF. CDR3 DNA sequence: TGCGCCAGCAGTTCGACAGACAGGGGAGGTGAGACCCGGTACTTC. Full variable domain (remainder filled in from reference TRBV28 and TRBJ2-5): DVKVTQSSRYLVKRTGEKVFLECVQDMDHENMFWYRQDPGLGLRLIYFSYDVKMKEKGDIPEGYSVSREKKERFSLILESASTNQTSMYLCASSSTDRGGETRYFGPGTRLLVL.

The genes are TRBV29-1 and TRBJ2-7; unclear D gene. The germline V gene has CDR1 SQVTM and CDR2 ANQGSEA. This CDR3 has 11 residues. Trimming took off 6 bases at V and 2 bases at J, with 8 bases between the two ends. This CDR3 reads CSVVATYEQYF. CDR3 nucleotides: TGCAGCGTCGTAGCAACCTACGAGCAGTACTTC.

This chain connects TRBV29-1 to TRBJ2-5, with D perhaps given as TRBD1 or TRBD2 (6 bases each). This CDR3 has 13 residues. Deletions cut 6 bases from V and 2 bases from J, with 13 bases between. Germline values: CDR1 SQVTM, CDR2 ANQGSEA. This CDR3 is CSVEGGKQETQYF. CDR3 in DNA: TGCAGCGTCGAGGGGGGCAAACAAGAGACCCAGTACTTC.

This clonotype was counted between two and nine times. One end of the junction does not line up with germline, which may come from a read error. This chain connects TRBV7-6 to TRBJ2-1, with D possibly being TRBD2 (6 bases). Germline lookup yields CDR1 SGHVS and CDR2 FNYEAQ. The CDR3 consists of 17 residues. CDR3 DNA sequence: TGTGCCAGCAACTTAGGATTAGGTAGCGGTTCCTACAATGAGCAGTTCTTC. This encodes CASNLGLGSGSYNEQFF.

Only a few counts were recorded for this clonotype. The chain joins TRBV12-3 or TRBV12-4 to TRBJ2-7; 8 bases are shared with TRBD1. V shed 6 bases and J 3 bases; nucleotides not matched to a gene: 7. This CDR3 has 14 amino acids. Here the CDR3 DNA reads TGTGCCAGCAGCCCACAAGGACAGGGCTACGAGCAGTACTTC. Translating gives CASSPQGQGYEQYF.

The chain uses TRBV5-6 and TRBJ2-3; 11 bases line up with TRBD2. The CDR3 spans 17 residues. The V and J ends lost 3 bases and 6 bases, in that order; junction bases with no gene match: 12. Germline CDR1 is SGHDT and CDR2 is YYEEEE. The CDR3 region has the DNA TGTGCCAGCAGCTCAAAGTCGGGACTAGCGGTCCTGGATACGCAGTATTTT. Protein: CASSSKSGLAVLDTQYF.

The V and J genes are TRBV20-1 and TRBJ2-7, with D perhaps matching TRBD2 (5 bases). This CDR3 is 12 amino acids long. Between the trimmed V and J ends, which lost 4 bases and 10 bases, there was a span of 17 bases. The germline V gene has CDR1 DFQATT and CDR2 SNEGSKA (reference sequence). CDR3 protein: CSANPKGETQYF. The CDR3 bases are TGCAGTGCTAACCCCAAGGGAGAGACTCAGTACTTC.

Only one count was recorded for this clonotype. The CDR3 DNA is TGTGCCAGCAGCCACGCAACGGGGAGCCCTGCCTACGAGCAGTACTTC. It encodes CASSHATGSPAYEQYF. The chain joins TRBV4-2 to TRBJ2-7, with D possibly matching TRBD2 (5 bases). CDR3 length equals 16 residues. From germline, CDR1 is LGHNA and CDR2 YNFKEQ. Trimming stripped 3 bases from V and 2 bases from J, with 17 bases between.

The rearrangement joins TRBV7-9 to TRBJ2-7, with no clear D. Trimming pared 3 bases from V and 0 bases from J, leaving 6 bases between. The germline V gene has CDR1 SEHNR and CDR2 FQNEAQ (reference sequence). The CDR3 contains 13 residues. The DNA of the CDR3 is TGTGCCAGCAGCTTGAGCTACTCCTACGAGCAGTACTTC. Encoded protein: CASSLSYSYEQYF.

The chain uses TRBV5-1 and TRBJ2-3; 7 bases are a match to TRBD1. Germline values: CDR1 SGHRS, CDR2 YFSETQ. The CDR3 extends over 18 amino acids. Unmatched junction bases numbered 19, after V lost 3 bases and J lost 6 bases. The CDR3 sequence: CASSWDRDSRTLYDTQYF. CDR3 nucleotides: TGCGCCAGCAGCTGGGATCGGGACAGCAGGACTTTGTACGATACGCAGTATTTT. The complete variable domain, with remaining parts taken from reference TRBV5-1 and TRBJ2-3, reads KAGVTQTPRYLIKTRGQQVTLSCSPISGHRSVSWYQQTPGQGLQFLFEYFSETQRNKGNFPGRFSGRQFSNSRSEMNVSTLELGDSALYLCASSWDRDSRTLYDTQYFGPGTRLTVL.

The chain carries TRBV9 and TRBJ2-4, with 8 positions matching TRBD2. The V and J ends lost 6 bases and 13 bases, in that order; junction bases with no gene match: 15. This CDR3 has 14 amino acids. Looked up from germline, CDR1 is SGDLS and CDR2 is YYNGEE. As DNA, the CDR3 is TGTGCCAGCACCCTAGGAGCGGCCGGGGGGGAGCAGTACTTC. Translating gives CASTLGAAGGEQYF. The whole variable domain, remainder taken from reference TRBV9 and TRBJ2-4, is DSGVTQTPKHLITATGQRVTLRCSPRSGDLSVYWYQQSLDQGLQFLIQYYNGEERAKGNILERFSAQQFPDLHSELNLSSLELGDSALYFCASTLGAAGGEQYFGAGTRLSVL.

This clonotype was detected only a few times. The chain's CDR3 is CASSIPGQGNNEQFF. The CDR3 DNA reads TGTGCCAGCAGCATCCCGGGACAGGGTAACAATGAGCAGTTCTTC. The chain is built from TRBV28 and TRBJ2-1; 9 positions agree with TRBD1. Germline values: CDR1 MDHEN, CDR2 SYDVKM. The CDR3 is made up of 15 amino acids. V shed 6 bases and J 5 bases; nucleotides not matched to a gene: 8.

This clonotype was counted between two and nine times. The chain has TRBV12-3 or TRBV12-4 and TRBJ2-3; perhaps TRBD1 as D (5 bases). V lost 6 bases and J lost 1, with 17 bases in between. The CDR3 contains 16 residues. The CDR3 DNA reads TGTGCCAGCAGAAAAGGGGCAGGGATTGGCACAGATACGCAGTATTTT. This gives the protein CASRKGAGIGTDTQYF.

The chain is built from TRBV7-2 and TRBJ2-1, with 7 bases lining up with TRBD2. Trimming removed 4 bases from V and 2 bases from J; junction bases left unmatched: 5. Germline CDR1 SGHTA, CDR2 FQGNSA. The CDR3 runs 15 residues. This chain's CDR3 is CASSSSGAAYNEQFF. The DNA for the CDR3 is TGTGCCAGCAGCTCGAGCGGGGCAGCCTACAATGAGCAGTTCTTC.

The rearrangement joins TRBV29-1 to TRBJ1-1; weak D call: TRBD1 (5 bases). Trimming pared 5 bases from V and 12 bases from J, leaving 16 bases between. The germline V gene encodes CDR1 SQVTM and CDR2 ANQGSEA. This CDR3 contains 11 residues. The CDR3 loop is CSVTSPGITFF. The CDR3 DNA reads as TGCAGCGTTACATCTCCAGGGATAACTTTCTTT.

V gene TRBV7-9 combines with J gene TRBJ2-1; 12 nucleotides match TRBD2. The length of the CDR3 is 18 residues. CDR1 and CDR2 from the germline V gene are SEHNR and FQNEAQ (reference sequence). J lost 7 bases, V lost 0 bases, and 10 bases had no gene match. The CDR3: CASSLANRLAGDKNEQFF. The CDR3 DNA follows: TGTGCCAGCAGCTTAGCTAACCGACTAGCGGGAGACAAGAATGAGCAGTTCTTC.

The CDR3 here is CASSLVPIAGGTDTQYF. Written as DNA, the CDR3 is TGCGCCAGCAGCTTGGTCCCCATAGCGGGGGGCACAGATACGCAGTATTTT. The rearrangement joins TRBV5-1 to TRBJ2-3; 9 bases map to TRBD2. V gave up 0 bases and J gave up 1 base; unmatched junction bases: 6. The germline V gene encodes CDR1 SGHRS and CDR2 YFSETQ. CDR3 length equals 17 residues.

This clonotype was seen more than once but under ten times. The V call is TRBV15, the J call TRBJ2-7; 11 bases map to TRBD2. The CDR3 consists of 16 residues. Germline CDR1 is LNHNV and CDR2 is YYDKDF (reference sequence). V lost 4 bases to trimming and J lost 4 bases; unmatched junction nucleotides: 9. Written as DNA, the CDR3 is TGTGCCACCAGCACTTGGGGACTAGCGGAGACATACGAGCAGTACTTC. Encoded protein: CATSTWGLAETYEQYF.